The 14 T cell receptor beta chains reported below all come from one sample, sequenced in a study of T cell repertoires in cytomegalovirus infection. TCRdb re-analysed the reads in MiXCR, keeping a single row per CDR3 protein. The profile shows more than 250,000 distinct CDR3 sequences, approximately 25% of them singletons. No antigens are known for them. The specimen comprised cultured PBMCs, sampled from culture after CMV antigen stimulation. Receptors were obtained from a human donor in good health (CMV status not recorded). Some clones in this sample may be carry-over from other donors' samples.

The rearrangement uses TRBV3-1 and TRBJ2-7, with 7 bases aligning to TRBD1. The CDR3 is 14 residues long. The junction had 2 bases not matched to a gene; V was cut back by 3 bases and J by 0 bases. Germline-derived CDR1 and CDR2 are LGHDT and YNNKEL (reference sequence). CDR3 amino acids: CASSQGQTSYEQYF. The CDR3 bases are TGTGCCAGCAGCCAGGGACAGACCTCCTACGAGCAGTACTTC.

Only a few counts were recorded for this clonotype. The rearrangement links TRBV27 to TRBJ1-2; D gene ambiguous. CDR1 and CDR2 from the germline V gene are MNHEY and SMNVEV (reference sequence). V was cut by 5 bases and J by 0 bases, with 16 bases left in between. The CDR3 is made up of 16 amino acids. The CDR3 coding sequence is TGTGCCAGCAGTACCCGCCCGGAGGTTCCTAACTATGGCTACACCTTC. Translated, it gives CASSTRPEVPNYGYTF.

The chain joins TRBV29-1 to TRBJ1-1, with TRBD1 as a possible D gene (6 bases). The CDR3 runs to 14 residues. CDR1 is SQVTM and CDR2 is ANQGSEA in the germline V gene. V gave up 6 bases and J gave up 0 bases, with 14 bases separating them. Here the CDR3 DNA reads TGCAGCGTCTACCGGGACAAAGTGAACACTGAAGCTTTCTTT. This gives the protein CSVYRDKVNTEAFF.

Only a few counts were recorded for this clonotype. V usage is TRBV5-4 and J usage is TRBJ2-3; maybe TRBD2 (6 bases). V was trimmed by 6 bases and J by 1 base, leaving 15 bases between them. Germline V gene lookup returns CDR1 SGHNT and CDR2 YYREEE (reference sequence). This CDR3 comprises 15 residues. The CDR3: CASNSSGYRTDTQYF. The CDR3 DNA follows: TGTGCCAGCAACAGTAGCGGATATCGCACAGATACGCAGTATTTT.

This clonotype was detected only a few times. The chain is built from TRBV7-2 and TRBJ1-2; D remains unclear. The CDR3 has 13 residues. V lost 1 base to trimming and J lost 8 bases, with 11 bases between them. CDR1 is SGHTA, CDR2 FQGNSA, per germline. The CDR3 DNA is TGTGCCAGCAGCTTAGTCACATCGGAAGGCTACACCTTC. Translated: CASSLVTSEGYTF. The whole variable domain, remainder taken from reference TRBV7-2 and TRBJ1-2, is GAGVSQSPSNKVTEKGKDVELRCDPISGHTALYWYRQSLGQGLEFLIYFQGNSAPDKSGLPSDRFSAERTGGSVSTLTIQRTQQEDSAVYLCASSLVTSEGYTFGSGTRLTVV.

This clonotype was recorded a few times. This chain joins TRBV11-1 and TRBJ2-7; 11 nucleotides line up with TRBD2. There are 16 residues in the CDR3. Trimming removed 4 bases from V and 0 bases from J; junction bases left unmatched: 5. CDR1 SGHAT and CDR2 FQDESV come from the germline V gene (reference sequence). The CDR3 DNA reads TGTGCCAGCAGCTCACCGACTAGCGGGACCTCCTACGAGCAGTACTTC. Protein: CASSSPTSGTSYEQYF.

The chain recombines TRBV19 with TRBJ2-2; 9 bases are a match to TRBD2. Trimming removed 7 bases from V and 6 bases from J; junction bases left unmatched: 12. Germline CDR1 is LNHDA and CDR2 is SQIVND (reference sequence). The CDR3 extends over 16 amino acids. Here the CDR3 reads CASNPAGGGAAGELFF. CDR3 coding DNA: TGTGCCAGTAACCCCGCGGGGGGGGGAGCGGCCGGGGAGCTGTTTTTT.

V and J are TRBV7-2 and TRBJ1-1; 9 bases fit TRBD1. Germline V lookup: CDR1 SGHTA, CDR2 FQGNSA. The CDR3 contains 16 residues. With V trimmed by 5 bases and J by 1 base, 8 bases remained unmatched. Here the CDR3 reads CASSRRPGQGNTEAFF. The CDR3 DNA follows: TGTGCCAGCAGCCGCAGGCCGGGACAGGGGAACACTGAAGCTTTCTTT.

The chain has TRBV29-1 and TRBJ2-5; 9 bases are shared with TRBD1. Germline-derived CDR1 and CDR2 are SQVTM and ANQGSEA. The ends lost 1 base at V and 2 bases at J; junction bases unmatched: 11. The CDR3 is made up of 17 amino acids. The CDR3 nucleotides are TGCAGCGTTGAAGGCCTCCTAGTGGGACAGGGTCAAGAGACCCAGTACTTC. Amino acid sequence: CSVEGLLVGQGQETQYF.

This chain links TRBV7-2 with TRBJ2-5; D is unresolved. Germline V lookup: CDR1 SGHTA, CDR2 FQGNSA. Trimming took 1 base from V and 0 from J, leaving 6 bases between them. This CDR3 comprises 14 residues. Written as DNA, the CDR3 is TGTGCCAGCAGCTTAGTGGTGTACCAAGAGACCCAGTACTTC. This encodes CASSLVVYQETQYF.

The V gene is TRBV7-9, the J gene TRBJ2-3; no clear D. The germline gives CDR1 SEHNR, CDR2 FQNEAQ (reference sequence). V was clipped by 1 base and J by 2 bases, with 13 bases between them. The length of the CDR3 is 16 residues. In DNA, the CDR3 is TGTGCCAGCAGCTTAGGCAGCTCGGGCCCCACAGATACGCAGTATTTT. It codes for CASSLGSSGPTDTQYF.

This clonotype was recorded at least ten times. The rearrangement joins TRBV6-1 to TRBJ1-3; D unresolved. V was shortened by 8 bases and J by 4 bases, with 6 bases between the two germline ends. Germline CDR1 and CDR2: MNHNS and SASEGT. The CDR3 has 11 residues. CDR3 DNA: TGTGCCAGCGACCAAGGAAACACCATATATTTT. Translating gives CASDQGNTIYF.

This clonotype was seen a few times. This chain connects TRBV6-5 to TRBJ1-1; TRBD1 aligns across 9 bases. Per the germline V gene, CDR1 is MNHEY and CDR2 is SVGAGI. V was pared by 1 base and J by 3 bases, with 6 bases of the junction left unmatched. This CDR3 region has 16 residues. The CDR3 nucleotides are TGTGCCAGCAGTTACTTACCGGGACAGGGATACACTGAAGCTTTCTTT. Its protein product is CASSYLPGQGYTEAFF.

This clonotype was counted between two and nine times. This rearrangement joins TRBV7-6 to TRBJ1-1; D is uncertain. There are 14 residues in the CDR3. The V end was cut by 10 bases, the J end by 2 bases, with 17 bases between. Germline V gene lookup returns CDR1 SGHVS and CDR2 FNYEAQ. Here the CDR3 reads CAILIGRTNTEAFF. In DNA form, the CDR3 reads TGTGCCATACTTATCGGCAGGACTAACACTGAAGCTTTCTTT. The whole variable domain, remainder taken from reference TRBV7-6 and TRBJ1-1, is GAGVSQSPRYKVTKRGQDVALRCDPISGHVSLYWYRQALGQGPEFLTYFNYEAQQDKSGLPNDRFSAERPEGSISTLTIQRTEQRDSAMYRCAILIGRTNTEAFFGQGTRLTVV.